This note documents a single TCR beta chain sequence. These data belong to a study of CD8 T cells in Susac syndrome. Random hexamers were used to reverse transcribe about 0.5 to 1 ug of RNA. TCRdb passed the immunoSEQ multiplex PCR reads through MiXCR, listing each CDR3 protein once. Of more than 75,000 distinct CDR3 sequences in the sample, roughly 93% were seen once. Germline V gene sequence: CDR1 SQVTM, CDR2 ANQGSEA. Trimming removed 7 bases from V and 5 bases from J; junction bases left unmatched: 12. The CDR3 sequence is 14 residues long. The TCR originated in a human donor in good health. The sample consisted of CD8+ T cells from PBMCs. V usage is TRBV29-1 and J usage is TRBJ2-5, with 8 nucleotides matching TRBD2. CDR3 amino acids: CSANGGGSGETQYF. The CDR3 DNA follows: TGCAGCGCCAACGGCGGGGGGTCCGGCGAGACCCAGTACTTC.